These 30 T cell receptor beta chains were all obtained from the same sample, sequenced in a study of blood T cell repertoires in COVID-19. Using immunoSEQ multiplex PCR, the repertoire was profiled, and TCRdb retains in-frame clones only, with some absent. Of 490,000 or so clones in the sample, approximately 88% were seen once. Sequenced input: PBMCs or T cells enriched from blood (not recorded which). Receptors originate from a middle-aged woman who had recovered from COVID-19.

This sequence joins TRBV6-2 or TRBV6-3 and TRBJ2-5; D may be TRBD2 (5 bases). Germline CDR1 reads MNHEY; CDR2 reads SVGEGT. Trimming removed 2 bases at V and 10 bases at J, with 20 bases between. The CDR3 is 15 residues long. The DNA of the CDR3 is TGTGCCAGCAGTTACCCGGGAATACAAGAGAGGGTCCAGTACTTC. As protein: CASSYPGIQERVQYF.

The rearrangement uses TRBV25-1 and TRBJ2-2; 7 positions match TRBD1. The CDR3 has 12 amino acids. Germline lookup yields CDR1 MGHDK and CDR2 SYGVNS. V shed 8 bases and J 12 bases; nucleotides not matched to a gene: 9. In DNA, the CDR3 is TGTGCCAGCCACAGACAGGGAATGAAGCTGTTTTTT. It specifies CASHRQGMKLFF.

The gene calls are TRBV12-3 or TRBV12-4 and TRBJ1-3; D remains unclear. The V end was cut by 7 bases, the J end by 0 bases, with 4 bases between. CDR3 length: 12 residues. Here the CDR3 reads CASTRSGNTIYF. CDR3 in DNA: TGTGCCAGCACTCGCTCTGGAAACACCATATATTTT.

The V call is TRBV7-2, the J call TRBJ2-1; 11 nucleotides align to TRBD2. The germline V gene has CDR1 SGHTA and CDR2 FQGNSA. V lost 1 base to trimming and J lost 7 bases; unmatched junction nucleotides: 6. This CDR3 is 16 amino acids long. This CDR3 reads CASSLELAGEGNEQFF. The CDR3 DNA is TGTGCCAGCAGCTTAGAACTAGCGGGAGAGGGGAATGAGCAGTTCTTC.

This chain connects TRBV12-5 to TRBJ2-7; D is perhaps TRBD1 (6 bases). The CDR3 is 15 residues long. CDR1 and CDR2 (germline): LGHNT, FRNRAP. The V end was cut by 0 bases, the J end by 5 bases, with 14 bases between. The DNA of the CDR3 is TGTGCTAGTGGTTTGGTGTTAACAGGGATCCACGAGCAGTACTTC. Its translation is CASGLVLTGIHEQYF.

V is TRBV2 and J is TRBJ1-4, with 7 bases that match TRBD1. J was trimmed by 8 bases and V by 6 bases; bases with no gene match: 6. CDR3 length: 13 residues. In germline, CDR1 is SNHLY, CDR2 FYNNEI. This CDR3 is CASSRQGGEKLFF. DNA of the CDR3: TGTGCCAGCAGCCGACAGGGTGGAGAAAAACTGTTTTTT. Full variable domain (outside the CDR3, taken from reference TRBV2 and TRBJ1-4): EPEVTQTPSHQVTQMGQEVILRCVPISNHLYFYWYRQILGQKVEFLVSFYNNEISEKSEIFDDQFSVERPDGSNFTLKIRSTKLEDSAMYFCASSRQGGEKLFFGSGTQLSVL.

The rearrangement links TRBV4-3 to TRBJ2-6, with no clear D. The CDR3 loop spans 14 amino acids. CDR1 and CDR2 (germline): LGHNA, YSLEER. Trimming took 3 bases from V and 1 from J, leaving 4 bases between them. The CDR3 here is CASSQESGANVLTF. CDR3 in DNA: TGCGCCAGCAGCCAGGAGTCTGGGGCCAACGTCCTGACTTTC.

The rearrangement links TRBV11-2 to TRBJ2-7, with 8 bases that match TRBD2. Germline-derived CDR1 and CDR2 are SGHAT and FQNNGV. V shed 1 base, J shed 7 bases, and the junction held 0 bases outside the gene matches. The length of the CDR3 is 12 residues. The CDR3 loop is CASSLVAGEQYF. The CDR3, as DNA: TGTGCCAGCAGCTTAGTAGCGGGGGAGCAGTACTTC.

DNA for the CDR3: TGTGCCAGCAGCCCCCGAACAGGGGATGGCTACACCTTC. Encoded protein: CASSPRTGDGYTF. This sequence joins TRBV12-3 or TRBV12-4 and TRBJ1-2; 7 nucleotides align to TRBD1. The V segment lost 6 bases and the J segment 6 bases; nucleotides outside the gene matches: 7. The CDR3 has 13 residues.

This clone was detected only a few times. The CDR3 loop reads CASSQTNYGYTF. The CDR3 region has the DNA TGCGCCAGCAGCCAGACTAACTATGGCTACACCTTC. V and J are TRBV10-1 and TRBJ1-2; the D is unclear. CDR1 is WNHNN, CDR2 SYGVQD, per germline (reference sequence). V was cut by 6 bases and J by 0 bases, with 5 bases left in between. The CDR3 runs to 12 residues.

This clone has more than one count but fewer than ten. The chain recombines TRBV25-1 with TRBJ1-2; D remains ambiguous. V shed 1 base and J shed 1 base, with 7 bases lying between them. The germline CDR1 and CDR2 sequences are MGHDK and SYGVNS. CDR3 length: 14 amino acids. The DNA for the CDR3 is TGTGCCAGCAGTGAATTTGGCAGTAACTATGGCTACACCTTC. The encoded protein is CASSEFGSNYGYTF.

The CDR3: CASSPGARSGREAFF. In nucleotides, the CDR3 is TGTGCCAGCAGCCCTGGGGCGCGGTCCGGACGTGAAGCTTTCTTT. The chain has TRBV7-9 and TRBJ1-1, with a tentative D call TRBD1 (5 bases). The CDR3 runs to 15 residues. Germline CDR1 is SEHNR and CDR2 is FQNEAQ (reference sequence). V was clipped by 5 bases and J by 7 bases, with 20 bases between them.

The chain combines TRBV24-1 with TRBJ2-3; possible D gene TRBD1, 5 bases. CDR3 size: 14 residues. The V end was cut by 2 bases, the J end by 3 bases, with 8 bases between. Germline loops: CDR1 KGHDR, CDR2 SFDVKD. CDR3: CATSDSTETDTQYF. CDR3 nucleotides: TGTGCCACCAGTGATTCGACAGAGACAGATACGCAGTATTTT.

CDR3 nucleotide sequence: TGTGCCAGCAGTTCCCAGGCGAACACCGGGGAGCTGTTTTTT. It is translated as CASSSQANTGELFF. The rearrangement links TRBV6-5 to TRBJ2-2; D gene unclear. V was trimmed by 4 bases and J by 0 bases, leaving 6 bases between them. The CDR3 length is 14 residues. CDR1 is MNHEY, CDR2 SVGAGI, per germline.

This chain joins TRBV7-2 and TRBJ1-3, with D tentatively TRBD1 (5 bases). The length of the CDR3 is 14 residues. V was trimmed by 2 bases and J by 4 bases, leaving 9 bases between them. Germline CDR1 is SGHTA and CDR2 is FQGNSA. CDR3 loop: CASSLNAGGNTIYF. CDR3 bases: TGTGCCAGCAGCTTAAATGCAGGGGGAAACACCATATATTTT.

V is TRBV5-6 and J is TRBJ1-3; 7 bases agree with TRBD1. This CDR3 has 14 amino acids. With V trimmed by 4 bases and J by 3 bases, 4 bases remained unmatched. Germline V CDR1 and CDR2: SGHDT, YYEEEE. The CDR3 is CASSSRTGGNTIYF. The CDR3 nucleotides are TGTGCCAGCAGCAGTAGGACAGGTGGAAACACCATATATTTT.

The CDR3 region has the DNA TGTGCCAGCAGTATACTTAACAGGGGGAACCATGGCTACACCTTC. This sequence encodes CASSILNRGNHGYTF. The genes are TRBV27 and TRBJ1-2; 8 bases align to TRBD1. The junction had 11 bases not matched to a gene; V was cut back by 5 bases and J by 6 bases. The CDR3 contains 15 residues. Germline V gives CDR1 MNHEY, CDR2 SMNVEV (reference sequence).

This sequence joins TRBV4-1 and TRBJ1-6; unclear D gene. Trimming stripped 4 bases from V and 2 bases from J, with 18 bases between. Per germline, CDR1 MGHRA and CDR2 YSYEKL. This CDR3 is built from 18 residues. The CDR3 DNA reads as TGCGCCAGCAGCCCGTTACTCCGCGCCGCCCCCTATAATTCACCCCTCCACTTT. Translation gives CASSPLLRAAPYNSPLHF.

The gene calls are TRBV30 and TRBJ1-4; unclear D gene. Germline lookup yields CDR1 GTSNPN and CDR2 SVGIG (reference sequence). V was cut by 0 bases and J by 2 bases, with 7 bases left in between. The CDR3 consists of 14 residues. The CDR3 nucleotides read TGTGCCTGGAGTGTTGGGAGTACTAATGAAAAACTGTTTTTT. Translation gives CAWSVGSTNEKLFF. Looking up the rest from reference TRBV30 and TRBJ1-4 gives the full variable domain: SQTIHQWPATLVQPVGSPLSLECTVEGTSNPNLYWYRQAAGRGLQLLFYSVGIGQISSEVPQNLSASRPQDRQFILSSKKLLLSDSGFYLCAWSVGSTNEKLFFGSGTQLSVL.

For the CDR3, the DNA is TGTGCCAGCAGTTTAGGGCTAGCGAACAATGAGCAGTTCTTC. This encodes CASSLGLANNEQFF. The rearrangement links TRBV27 to TRBJ2-1, with D perhaps TRBD2 (6 bases). Germline V gene data show CDR1 as MNHEY and CDR2 as SMNVEV (reference sequence). Trimming stripped 2 bases from V and 5 bases from J, with 10 bases between. The CDR3 is 14 amino acids.

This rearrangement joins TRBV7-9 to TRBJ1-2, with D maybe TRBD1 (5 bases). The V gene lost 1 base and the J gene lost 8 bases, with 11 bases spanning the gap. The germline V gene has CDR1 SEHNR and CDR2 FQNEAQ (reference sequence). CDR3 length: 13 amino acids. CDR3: CASSLVRAEGYTF. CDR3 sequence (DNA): TGTGCCAGCAGCTTAGTCAGGGCTGAAGGCTACACCTTC.

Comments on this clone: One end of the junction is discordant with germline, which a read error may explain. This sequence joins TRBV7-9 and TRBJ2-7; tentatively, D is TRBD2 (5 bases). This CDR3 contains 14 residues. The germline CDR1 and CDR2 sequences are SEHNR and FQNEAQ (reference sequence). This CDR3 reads CVSSSERPSYEQYF. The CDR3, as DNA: TGTGTCAGCAGCTCCGAGCGGCCCTCCTACGAGCAGTACTTC.

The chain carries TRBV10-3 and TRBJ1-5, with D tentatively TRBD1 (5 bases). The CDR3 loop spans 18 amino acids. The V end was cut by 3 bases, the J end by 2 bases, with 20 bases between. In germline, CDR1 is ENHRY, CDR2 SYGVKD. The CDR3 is CAISDSTSGGLRNQPQHF. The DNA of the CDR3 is TGTGCCATCAGTGACTCTACGTCGGGGGGACTTCGCAATCAGCCCCAGCATTTT.

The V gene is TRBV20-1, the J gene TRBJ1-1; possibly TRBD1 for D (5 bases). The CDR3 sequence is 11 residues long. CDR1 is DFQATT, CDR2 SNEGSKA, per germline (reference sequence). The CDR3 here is CRGQGGTEAFF. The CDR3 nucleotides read TGCAGAGGGCAGGGTGGGACTGAAGCTTTCTTT.

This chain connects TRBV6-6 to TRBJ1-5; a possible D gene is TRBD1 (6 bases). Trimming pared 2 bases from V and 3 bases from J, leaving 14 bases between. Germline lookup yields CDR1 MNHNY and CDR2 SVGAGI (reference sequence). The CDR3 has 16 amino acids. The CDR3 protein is CASSYRLQGNNQPQHF. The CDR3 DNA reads TGTGCCAGCAGTTACCGGCTTCAGGGGAACAATCAGCCCCAGCATTTT.

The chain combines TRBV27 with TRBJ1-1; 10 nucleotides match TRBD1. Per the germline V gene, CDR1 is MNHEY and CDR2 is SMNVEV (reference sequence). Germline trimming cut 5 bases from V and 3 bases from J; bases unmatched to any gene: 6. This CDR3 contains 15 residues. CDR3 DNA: TGTGCCAGCAGTGGGCCGGGACAGGGGCACACTGAAGCTTTCTTT. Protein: CASSGPGQGHTEAFF.

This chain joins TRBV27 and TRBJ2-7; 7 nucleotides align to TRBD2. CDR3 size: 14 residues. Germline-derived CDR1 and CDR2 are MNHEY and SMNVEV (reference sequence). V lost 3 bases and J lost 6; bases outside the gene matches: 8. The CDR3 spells CASSFWGGRAEQYF. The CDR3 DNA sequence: TGTGCCAGCAGTTTCTGGGGGGGTAGAGCCGAGCAGTACTTC.

CDR3 nucleotides: TGTGCCAGCAGCCCCGGGACAGGGACCACCGGGGAGCTGTTTTTT. Translated, it gives CASSPGTGTTGELFF. The rearrangement joins TRBV5-5 to TRBJ2-2; 9 bases map to TRBD1. Germline V gene sequence: CDR1 SGHKS, CDR2 YYEKEE (reference sequence). There are 15 residues in the CDR3. Trimming cost V 4 bases and J 4 bases; bases outside gene matches: 5.

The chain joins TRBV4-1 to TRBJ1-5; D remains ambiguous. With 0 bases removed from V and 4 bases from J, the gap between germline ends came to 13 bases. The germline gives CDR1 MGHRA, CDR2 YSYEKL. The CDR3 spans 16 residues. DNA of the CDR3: TGCGCCAGCAGCCAAGATACGAGGTATGGGAATCAGCCCCAGCATTTT. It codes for CASSQDTRYGNQPQHF.

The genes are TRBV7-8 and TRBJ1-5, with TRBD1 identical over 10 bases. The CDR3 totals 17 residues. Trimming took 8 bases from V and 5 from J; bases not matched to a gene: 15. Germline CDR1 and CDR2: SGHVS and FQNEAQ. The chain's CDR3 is CASGSWTGGQRDQPQHF. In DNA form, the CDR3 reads TGTGCCAGCGGATCATGGACAGGGGGGCAGAGAGATCAGCCCCAGCATTTT. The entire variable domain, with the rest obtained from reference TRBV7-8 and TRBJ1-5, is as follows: GAGVSQSPRYKVAKRGQDVALRCDPISGHVSLFWYQQALGQGPEFLTYFQNEAQLDKSGLPSDRFFAERPEGSVSTLKIQRTQQEDSAVYLCASGSWTGGQRDQPQHFGDGTRLSIL.